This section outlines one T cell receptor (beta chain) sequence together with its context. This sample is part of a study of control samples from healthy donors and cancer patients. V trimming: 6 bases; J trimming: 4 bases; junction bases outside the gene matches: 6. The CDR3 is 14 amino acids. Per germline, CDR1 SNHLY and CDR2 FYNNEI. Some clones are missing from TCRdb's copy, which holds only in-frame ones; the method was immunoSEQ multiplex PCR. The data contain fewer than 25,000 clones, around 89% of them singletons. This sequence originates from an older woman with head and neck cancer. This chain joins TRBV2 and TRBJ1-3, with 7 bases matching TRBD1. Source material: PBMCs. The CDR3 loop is CASRGTEKGNTIYF. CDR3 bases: TGTGCCAGCAGAGGGACAGAGAAAGGAAACACCATATATTTT.